This T cell receptor beta chain originates from a study of spatial heterogeneity in lung cancer. Findings and caveats of the study: For expanded intratumoral alpha and beta TCRs, counts tracked tumor mutation counts.

The library protocol tagged each TCR cDNA with a unique molecular identifier. From the 5' RACE reads, TCRdb called clonotypes with MiXCR, one entry per CDR3 protein. Of 9,000 to 13,000 distinct CDR3 sequences in the sample, under 8.5% were seen once. Described time point: sample taken at primary tumor resection. Extraction of whole RNA from tumor, nontumor lung or frozen PBMC preceded unsorted sequencing. CDR1 is SEHNR, CDR2 FQNEAQ, per germline (reference sequence). This CDR3 is built from 13 residues. Trimming took off 5 bases at V and 2 bases at J, with 9 bases between the two ends. At least ten counts were recorded for this clonotype. Its antigen remains unidentified.

The clonotype was recovered from a male donor with early-stage non-small cell lung cancer. The chain is built from TRBV7-9 and TRBJ1-1; D is unresolved. The specimen comprised lung tumor tissue, sampled at surgery. Here the CDR3 DNA reads TGTGCCAGCAGCCATCCCCCTAACACTGAAGCTTTCTTT. It encodes CASSHPPNTEAFF.